This is a list of T cell receptor beta chains from one sample in a study of blood T cell repertoires in COVID-19. Some clones are missing from TCRdb's copy, which holds only in-frame ones; the method was immunoSEQ multiplex PCR. The sample lists over 200,000 clones; 89% were seen once. The sequencing sample was made of peripheral blood. The receptor source for this set is a man aged 55 to 70 who had recovered from COVID-19. Each CDR3 is given with its conserved first and last residue. Fields, in order: J gene, clone size, V gene, D gene, CDR3 length, CDR3 protein, CDR3 DNA. The D gene is left open where the match is weak. Where a row states a size, it is once, few, many or the class of an expanded clone; other rows omit it.

>TRBJ2-7|NA|TRBV12-5|NA|15
CASGSSSISSYEQYF
TGTGCTAGTGGTTCCTCCTCCATCAGCTCCTACGAGCAGTACTTC
>TRBJ1-2|NA|TRBV7-9|NA|15
CASSQAQGNRVGYTF
TGTGCCAGCAGCCAAGCACAGGGAAATCGTGTTGGCTACACCTTC
>TRBJ2-5|NA|TRBV7-3|NA|14
CASSSRQFQETQYF
TGTGCCAGCAGCTCGAGACAGTTCCAAGAGACCCAGTACTTC
>TRBJ1-4|NA|TRBV19|NA|15
CASRPWAGSNEKLFF
TGTGCCAGTAGACCCTGGGCAGGGTCTAATGAAAAACTGTTTTTT
>TRBJ1-2|NA|TRBV7-9|TRBD1|14
CASSFAFSGGGYTF
TGTGCCAGCAGCTTCGCCTTTTCAGGGGGTGGCTACACCTTC
>TRBJ1-6|NA|TRBV7-3|TRBD1|15
CASSRGQGANSPLHF
TGTGCCAGCAGCCGCGGACAGGGGGCTAATTCACCCCTCCACTTT
>TRBJ2-4|NA|TRBV5-1|NA|21
CASSLEGAPGVVGVAKNIQYF
TGCGCCAGCAGCTTGGAGGGCGCCCCAGGGGTTGTGGGGGTAGCCAAAAACATTCAGTACTTC
>TRBJ1-1|NA|TRBV28|NA|16
CASSLGGALKDTEAFF
TGTGCCAGCAGTTTAGGCGGGGCCCTCAAAGACACTGAAGCTTTCTTT
>TRBJ1-1|NA|TRBV5-1|NA|14
CASSLTGPGPEAFF
TGCGCCAGCAGCTTAACAGGGCCTGGGCCTGAAGCTTTCTTT
>TRBJ2-3|once|TRBV29-1|NA|14
CSVVSRGHTDTQYF
TGCAGCGTTGTTTCCAGGGGTCACACAGATACGCAGTATTTT